This T cell receptor (beta chain) is drawn from a study of cytomegalovirus exposure and HLA in healthy donors. Study-wide results and limits: The study put 150 to 200 TCR beta chains on its list as cytomegalovirus-associated.

Some clones are missing from TCRdb's copy, which holds only in-frame ones; the method was immunoSEQ multiplex PCR. The table shows around 61,000 clones, with around 92% occurring only once. These donors were members of the roughly 120-subject validation cohort, a group separate from the approximately 640-subject first cohort. The CDR3 is made up of 13 amino acids. Germline V gene sequence: CDR1 MDHEN, CDR2 SYDVKM. Trimming took off 6 bases at V and 6 bases at J, with 15 bases between the two ends. Of note for this clone: Its cognate antigen is unknown.

This clonotype originated in a young man in good health and CMV-seropositive. Input material: PBMCs. The V gene is TRBV28, the J gene TRBJ2-7; tentatively, D is TRBD1 (5 bases). The CDR3 spells CASSGRGWSEQYF. The CDR3 DNA reads TGTGCCAGCAGCGGTAGGGGTTGGAGCGAGCAGTACTTC. Filled out from reference TRBV28 and TRBJ2-7, the complete variable domain reads DVKVTQSSRYLVKRTGEKVFLECVQDMDHENMFWYRQDPGLGLRLIYFSYDVKMKEKGDIPEGYSVSREKKERFSLILESASTNQTSMYLCASSGRGWSEQYFGPGTRLTVT.